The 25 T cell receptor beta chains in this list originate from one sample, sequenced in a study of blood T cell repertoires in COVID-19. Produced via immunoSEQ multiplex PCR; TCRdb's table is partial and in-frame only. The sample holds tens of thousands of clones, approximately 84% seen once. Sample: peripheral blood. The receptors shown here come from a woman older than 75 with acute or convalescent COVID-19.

The DNA for the CDR3 is TGTGCCAGCAGCTTAACCTCCTATTTGGGGGGAGAGCAGTACTTC. Translation: CASSLTSYLGGEQYF. The chain has TRBV11-3 and TRBJ2-7, with D perhaps TRBD2 (6 bases). Looked up from germline, CDR1 is SGHNT and CDR2 is YENEEA. Trimming removed 2 bases from V and 7 bases from J, with 18 bases in between. CDR3 size: 15 residues.

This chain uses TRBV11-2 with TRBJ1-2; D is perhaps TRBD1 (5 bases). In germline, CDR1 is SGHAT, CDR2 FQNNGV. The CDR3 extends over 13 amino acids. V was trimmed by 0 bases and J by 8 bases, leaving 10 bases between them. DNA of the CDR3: TGTGCCAGCAGCTTAGATCGGCAGGGCGGCTACACCTTC. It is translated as CASSLDRQGGYTF. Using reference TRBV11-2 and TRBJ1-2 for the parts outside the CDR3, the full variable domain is EAGVAQSPRYKIIEKRQSVAFWCNPISGHATLYWYQQILGQGPKLLIQFQNNGVVDDSQLPKDRFSAERLKGVDSTLKIQPAKLEDSAVYLCASSLDRQGGYTFGSGTRLTVV.

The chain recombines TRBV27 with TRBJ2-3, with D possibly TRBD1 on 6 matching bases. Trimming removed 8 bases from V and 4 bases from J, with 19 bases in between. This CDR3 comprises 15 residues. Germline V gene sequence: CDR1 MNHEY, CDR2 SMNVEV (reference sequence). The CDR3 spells CASGYAGAHADTQYF. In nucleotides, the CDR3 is TGTGCCAGCGGATACGCAGGGGCACACGCAGATACGCAGTATTTT.

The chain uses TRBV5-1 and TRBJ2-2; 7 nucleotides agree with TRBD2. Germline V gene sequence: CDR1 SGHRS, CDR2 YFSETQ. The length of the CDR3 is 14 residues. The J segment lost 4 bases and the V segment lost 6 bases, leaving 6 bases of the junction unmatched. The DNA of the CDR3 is TGCGCCAGCAAAGTAAGCGGGGTCACCGGGGAGCTGTTTTTT. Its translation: CASKVSGVTGELFF. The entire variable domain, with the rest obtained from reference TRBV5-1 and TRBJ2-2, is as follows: KAGVTQTPRYLIKTRGQQVTLSCSPISGHRSVSWYQQTPGQGLQFLFEYFSETQRNKGNFPGRFSGRQFSNSRSEMNVSTLELGDSALYLCASKVSGVTGELFFGEGSRLTVL.

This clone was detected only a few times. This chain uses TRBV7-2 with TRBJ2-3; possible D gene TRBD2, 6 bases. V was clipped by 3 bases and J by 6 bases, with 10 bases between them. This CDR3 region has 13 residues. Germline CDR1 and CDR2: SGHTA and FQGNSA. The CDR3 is CASSLGSGDTQYF. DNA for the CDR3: TGTGCCAGCAGCTTGGGTAGCGGTGATACGCAGTATTTT.

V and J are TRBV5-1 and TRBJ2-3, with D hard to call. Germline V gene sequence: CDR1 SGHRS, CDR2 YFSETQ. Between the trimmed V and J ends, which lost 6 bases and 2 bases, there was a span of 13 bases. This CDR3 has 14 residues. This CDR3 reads CASTGHDLTDTQYF. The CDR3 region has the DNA TGCGCCAGCACCGGTCATGATCTCACAGATACGCAGTATTTT.

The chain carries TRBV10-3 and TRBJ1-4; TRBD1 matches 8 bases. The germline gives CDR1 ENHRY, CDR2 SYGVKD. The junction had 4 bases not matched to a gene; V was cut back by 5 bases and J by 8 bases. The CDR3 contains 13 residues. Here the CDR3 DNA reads TGTGCCATCAGTCGGACAGGGAGAGAAAAACTGTTTTTT. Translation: CAISRTGREKLFF.

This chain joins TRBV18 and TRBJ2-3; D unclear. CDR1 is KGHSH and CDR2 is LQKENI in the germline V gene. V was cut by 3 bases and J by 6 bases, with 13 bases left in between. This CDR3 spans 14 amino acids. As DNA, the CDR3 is TGTGCCAGCTCACCGCCAGGTTCCCCGGATACGCAGTATTTT. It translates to CASSPPGSPDTQYF.

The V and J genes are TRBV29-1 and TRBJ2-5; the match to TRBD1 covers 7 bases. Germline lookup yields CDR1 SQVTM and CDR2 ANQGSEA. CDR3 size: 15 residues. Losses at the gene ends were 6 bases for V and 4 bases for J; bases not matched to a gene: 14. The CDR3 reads CSVNDGWTGRETQYF. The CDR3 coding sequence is TGCAGCGTCAACGATGGTTGGACAGGAAGAGAGACCCAGTACTTC.

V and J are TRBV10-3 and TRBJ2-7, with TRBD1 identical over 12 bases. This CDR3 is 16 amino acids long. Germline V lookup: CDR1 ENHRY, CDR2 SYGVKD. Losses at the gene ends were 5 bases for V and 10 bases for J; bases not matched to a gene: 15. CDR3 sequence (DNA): TGTGCCATCAGTTCCGGGACAGGGGGCTCTGGGTCGGAACAGTACTTC. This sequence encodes CAISSGTGGSGSEQYF.

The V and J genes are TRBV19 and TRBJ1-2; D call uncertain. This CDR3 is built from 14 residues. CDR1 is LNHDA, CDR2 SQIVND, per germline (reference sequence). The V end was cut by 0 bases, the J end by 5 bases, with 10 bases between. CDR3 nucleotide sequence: TGTGCCAGTAGTATAGATCAGAGGTATTATGGCTACACCTTC. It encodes CASSIDQRYYGYTF.

The CDR3 here is CATRQGGWNGNEQFF. The CDR3 DNA sequence: TGTGCCACTCGCCAGGGGGGATGGAATGGGAATGAGCAGTTCTTC. The chain couples TRBV7-2 to TRBJ2-1, with D tentatively TRBD1 (7 bases). The CDR3 runs to 15 residues. Germline V gene data show CDR1 as SGHTA and CDR2 as FQGNSA. Trimming stripped 10 bases from V and 7 bases from J, with 23 bases between. Based on the CDR3 plus reference TRBV7-2 and TRBJ2-1, the full variable domain is GAGVSQSPSNKVTEKGKDVELRCDPISGHTALYWYRQSLGQGLEFLIYFQGNSAPDKSGLPSDRFSAERTGGSVSTLTIQRTQQEDSAVYLCATRQGGWNGNEQFFGPGTRLTVL.

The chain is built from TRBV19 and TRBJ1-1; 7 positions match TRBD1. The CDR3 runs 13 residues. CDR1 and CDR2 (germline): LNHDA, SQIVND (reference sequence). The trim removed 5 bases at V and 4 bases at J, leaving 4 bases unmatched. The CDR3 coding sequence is TGTGCCAGTAGTTTAGGACAGGTCACTGAAGCTTTCTTT. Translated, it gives CASSLGQVTEAFF.

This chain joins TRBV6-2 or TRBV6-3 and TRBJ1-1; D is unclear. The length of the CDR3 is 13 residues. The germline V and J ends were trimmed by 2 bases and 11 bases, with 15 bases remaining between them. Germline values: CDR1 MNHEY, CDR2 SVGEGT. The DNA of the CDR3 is TGTGCCAGCAGTTACGAGGAGGGAAGGAACGCTTTCTTT. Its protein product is CASSYEEGRNAFF.

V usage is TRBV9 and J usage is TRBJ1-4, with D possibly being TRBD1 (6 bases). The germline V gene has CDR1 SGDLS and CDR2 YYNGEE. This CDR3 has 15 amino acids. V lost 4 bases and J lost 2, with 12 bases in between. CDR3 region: CASSRRDTTNEKLFF. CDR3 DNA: TGTGCCAGCAGCCGTAGGGACACCACTAATGAAAAACTGTTTTTT.

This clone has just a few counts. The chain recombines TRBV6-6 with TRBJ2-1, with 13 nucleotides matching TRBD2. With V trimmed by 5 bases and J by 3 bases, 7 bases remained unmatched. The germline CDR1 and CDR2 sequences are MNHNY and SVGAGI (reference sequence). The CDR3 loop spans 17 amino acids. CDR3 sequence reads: CASSPGTSGMVYNEQFF. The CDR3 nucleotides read TGTGCCAGCAGTCCGGGGACTAGCGGGATGGTCTACAATGAGCAGTTCTTC.

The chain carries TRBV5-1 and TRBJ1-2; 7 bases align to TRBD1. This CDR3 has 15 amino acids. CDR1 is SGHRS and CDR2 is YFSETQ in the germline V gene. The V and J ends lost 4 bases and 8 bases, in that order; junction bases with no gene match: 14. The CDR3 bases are TGCGCCAGCAGCATAGGGGACAGAACACATGGGGGCTACACCTTC. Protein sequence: CASSIGDRTHGGYTF.

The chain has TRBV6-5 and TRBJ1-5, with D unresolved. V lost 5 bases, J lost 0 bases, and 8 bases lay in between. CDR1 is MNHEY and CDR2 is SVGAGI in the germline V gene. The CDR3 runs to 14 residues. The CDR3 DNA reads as TGTGCCAGCAGTCGACTCAGTAGCAATCAGCCCCAGCATTTT. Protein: CASSRLSSNQPQHF.

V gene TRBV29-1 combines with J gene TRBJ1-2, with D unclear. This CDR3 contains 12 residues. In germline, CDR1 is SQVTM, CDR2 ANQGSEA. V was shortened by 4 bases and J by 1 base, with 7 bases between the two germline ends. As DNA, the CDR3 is TGCAGCGTTGCCCGGGGTAACTATGGCTACACCTTC. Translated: CSVARGNYGYTF.

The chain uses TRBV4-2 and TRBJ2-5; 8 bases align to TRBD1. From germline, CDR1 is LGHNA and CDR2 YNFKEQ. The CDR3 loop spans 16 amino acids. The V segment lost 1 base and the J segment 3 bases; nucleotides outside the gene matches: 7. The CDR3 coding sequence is TGTGCCAGCAGCCAAGTCTCAGGGGGCTCCAAAGAGACCCAGTACTTC. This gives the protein CASSQVSGGSKETQYF.

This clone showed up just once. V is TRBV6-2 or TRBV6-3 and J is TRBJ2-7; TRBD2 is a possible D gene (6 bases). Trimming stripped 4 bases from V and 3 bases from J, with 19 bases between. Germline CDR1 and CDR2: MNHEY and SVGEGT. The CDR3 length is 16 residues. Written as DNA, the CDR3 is TGTGCCAGCAGTTCCCCCGGGGGAGGCAGGCTCTACGAGCAGTACTTC. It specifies CASSSPGGGRLYEQYF.

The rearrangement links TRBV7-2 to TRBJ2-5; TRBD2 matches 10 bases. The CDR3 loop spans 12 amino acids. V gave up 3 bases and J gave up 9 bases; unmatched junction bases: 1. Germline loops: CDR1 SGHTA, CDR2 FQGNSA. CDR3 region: CASSFLAGAQYF. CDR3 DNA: TGTGCCAGCAGCTTCCTAGCGGGGGCCCAGTACTTC.

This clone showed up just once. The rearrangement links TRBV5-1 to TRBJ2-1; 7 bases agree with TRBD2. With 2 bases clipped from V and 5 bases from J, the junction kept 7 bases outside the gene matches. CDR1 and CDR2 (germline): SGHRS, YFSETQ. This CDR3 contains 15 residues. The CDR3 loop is CASSLLGTINNEQFF. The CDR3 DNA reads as TGCGCCAGCAGCTTATTAGGGACTATCAACAATGAGCAGTTCTTC.

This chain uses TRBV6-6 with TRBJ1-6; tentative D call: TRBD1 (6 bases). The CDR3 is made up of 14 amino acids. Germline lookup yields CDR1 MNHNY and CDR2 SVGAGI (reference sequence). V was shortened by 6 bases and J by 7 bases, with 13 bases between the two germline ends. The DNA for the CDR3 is TGTGCCAGCAGCCCTGACAGGACGAATTCACCCCTCCACTTT. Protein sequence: CASSPDRTNSPLHF.

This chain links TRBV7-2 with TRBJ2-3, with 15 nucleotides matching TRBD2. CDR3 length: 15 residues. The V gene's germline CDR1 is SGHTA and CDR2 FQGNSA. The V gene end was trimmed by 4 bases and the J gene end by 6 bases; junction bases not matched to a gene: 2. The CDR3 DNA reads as TGTGCCAGCAGCTGGACTAGCGGGAGGGGGGATACGCAGTATTTT. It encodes CASSWTSGRGDTQYF.